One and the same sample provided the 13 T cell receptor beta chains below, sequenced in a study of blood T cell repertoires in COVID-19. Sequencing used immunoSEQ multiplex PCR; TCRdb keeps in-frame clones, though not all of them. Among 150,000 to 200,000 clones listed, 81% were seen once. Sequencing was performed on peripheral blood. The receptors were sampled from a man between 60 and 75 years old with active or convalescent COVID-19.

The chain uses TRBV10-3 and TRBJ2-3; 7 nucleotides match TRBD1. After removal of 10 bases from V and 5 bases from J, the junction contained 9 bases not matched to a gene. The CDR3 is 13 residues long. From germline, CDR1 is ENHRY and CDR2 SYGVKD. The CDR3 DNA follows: TGTGCCACCACAGGGGACGCGAAAGATACGCAGTATTTT. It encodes CATTGDAKDTQYF.

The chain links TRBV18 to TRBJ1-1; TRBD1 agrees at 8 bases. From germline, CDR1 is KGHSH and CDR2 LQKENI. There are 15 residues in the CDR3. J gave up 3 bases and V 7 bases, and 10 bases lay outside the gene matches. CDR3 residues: CASLRTGIGDTEAFF. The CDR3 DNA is TGTGCCAGCTTACGGACAGGGATCGGAGACACTGAAGCTTTCTTT.

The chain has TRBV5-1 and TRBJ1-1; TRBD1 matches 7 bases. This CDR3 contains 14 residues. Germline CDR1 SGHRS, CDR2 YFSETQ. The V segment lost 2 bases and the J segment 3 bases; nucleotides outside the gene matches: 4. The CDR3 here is CASSFYGQDTEAFF. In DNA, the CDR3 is TGCGCCAGCAGCTTTTATGGACAGGACACTGAAGCTTTCTTT.

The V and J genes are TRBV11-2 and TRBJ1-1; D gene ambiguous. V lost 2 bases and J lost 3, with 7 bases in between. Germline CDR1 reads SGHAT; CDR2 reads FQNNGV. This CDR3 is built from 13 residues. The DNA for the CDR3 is TGTGCCAGCAGCTTATCAGTGGACACTGAAGCTTTCTTT. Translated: CASSLSVDTEAFF.

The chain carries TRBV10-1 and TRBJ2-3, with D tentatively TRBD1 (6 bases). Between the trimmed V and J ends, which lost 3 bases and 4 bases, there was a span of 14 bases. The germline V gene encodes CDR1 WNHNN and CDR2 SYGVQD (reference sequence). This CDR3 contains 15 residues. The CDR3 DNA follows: TGCGCCAGCAGTGAAGCCACAGGGTATCCAGATACGCAGTATTTT. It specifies CASSEATGYPDTQYF.

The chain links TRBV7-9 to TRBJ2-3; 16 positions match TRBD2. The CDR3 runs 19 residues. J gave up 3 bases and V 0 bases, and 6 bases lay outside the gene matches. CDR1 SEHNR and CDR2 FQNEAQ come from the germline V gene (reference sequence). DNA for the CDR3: TGTGCCAGCAGCTTAGCAACGGGACTAGCGGGAGGGCCTACAGATACGCAGTATTTT. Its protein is CASSLATGLAGGPTDTQYF. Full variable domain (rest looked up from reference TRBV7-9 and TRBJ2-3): DTGVSQNPRHKITKRGQNVTFRCDPISEHNRLYWYRQTLGQGPEFLTYFQNEAQLEKSRLLSDRFSAERPKGSFSTLEIQRTEQGDSAMYLCASSLATGLAGGPTDTQYFGPGTRLTVL.

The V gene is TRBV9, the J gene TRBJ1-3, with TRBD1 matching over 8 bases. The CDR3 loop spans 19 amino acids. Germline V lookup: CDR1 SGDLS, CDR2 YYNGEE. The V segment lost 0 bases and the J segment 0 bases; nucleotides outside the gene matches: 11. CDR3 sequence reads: CASSVASGGMPYSGNTIYF. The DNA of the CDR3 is TGTGCCAGCAGCGTAGCTTCAGGGGGCATGCCTTACTCTGGAAACACCATATATTTT.

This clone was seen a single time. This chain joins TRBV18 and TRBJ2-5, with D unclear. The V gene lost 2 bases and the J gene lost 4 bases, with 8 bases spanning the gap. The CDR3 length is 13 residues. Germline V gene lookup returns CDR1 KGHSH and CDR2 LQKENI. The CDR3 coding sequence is TGTGCCAGCTCACCAAATACGGGAGAGACCCAGTACTTC. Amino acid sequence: CASSPNTGETQYF.

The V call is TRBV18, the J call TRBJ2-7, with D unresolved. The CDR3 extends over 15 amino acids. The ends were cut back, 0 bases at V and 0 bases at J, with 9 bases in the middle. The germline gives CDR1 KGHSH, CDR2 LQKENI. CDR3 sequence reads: CASSPPALNSYEQYF. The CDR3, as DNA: TGTGCCAGCTCACCACCTGCACTGAACTCCTACGAGCAGTACTTC.

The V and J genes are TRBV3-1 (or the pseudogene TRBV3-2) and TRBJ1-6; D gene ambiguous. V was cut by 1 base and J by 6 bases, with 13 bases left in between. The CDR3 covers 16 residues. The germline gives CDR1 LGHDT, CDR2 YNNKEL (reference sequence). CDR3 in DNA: TGTGCCAGCAGCCAAGTTGGGAGGAGGAGTAATTCACCCCTCCACTTT. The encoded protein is CASSQVGRRSNSPLHF.

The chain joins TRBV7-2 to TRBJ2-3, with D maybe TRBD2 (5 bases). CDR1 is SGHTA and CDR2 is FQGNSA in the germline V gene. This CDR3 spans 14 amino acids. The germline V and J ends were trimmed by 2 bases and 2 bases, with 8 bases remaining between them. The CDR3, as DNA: TGTGCCAGCAGCTTAACGGGATACACAGATACGCAGTATTTT. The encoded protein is CASSLTGYTDTQYF.

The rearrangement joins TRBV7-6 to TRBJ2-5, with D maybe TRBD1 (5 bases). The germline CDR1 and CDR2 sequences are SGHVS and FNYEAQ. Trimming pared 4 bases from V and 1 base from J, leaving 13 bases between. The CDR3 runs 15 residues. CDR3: CASSSGRVAQETQYF. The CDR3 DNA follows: TGTGCCAGCAGCTCCGGCAGGGTAGCCCAAGAGACCCAGTACTTC.

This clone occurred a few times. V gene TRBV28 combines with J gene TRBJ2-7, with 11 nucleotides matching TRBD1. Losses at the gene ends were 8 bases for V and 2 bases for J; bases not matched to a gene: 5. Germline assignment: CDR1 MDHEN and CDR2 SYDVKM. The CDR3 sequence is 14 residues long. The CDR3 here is CASRDRGGPYEQYF. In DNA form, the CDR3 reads TGTGCCAGCCGGGACAGGGGGGGGCCCTACGAGCAGTACTTC.